One and the same sample provided the 23 T cell receptor beta chains below, sequenced in a study of neoadjuvant nivolumab and ipilimumab in lung cancer. Generated by immunoSEQ multiplex PCR, the TCRdb table keeps only in-frame clones and is missing some. The sample lists 25,000 to 30,000 clones, less than 90% occurring once. The sample here was peripheral blood, taken before neoadjuvant nivolumab, alone or with ipilimumab. These TCRs come from an adult with non-small cell lung cancer.

V is TRBV4-2 and J is TRBJ2-1; TRBD2 aligns across 7 bases. The CDR3 is 16 residues long. Trimming cost V 4 bases and J 5 bases; bases outside gene matches: 11. From germline, CDR1 is LGHNA and CDR2 YNFKEQ. The CDR3 DNA is TGTGCCAGCAGCCCCCTCCCTGGCGGGGGTCACAATGAGCAGTTCTTC. It yields the protein CASSPLPGGGHNEQFF.

This clone was recorded only once. As DNA, the CDR3 is TGTGCCAGCAGCCTCCGGGGGTTCTCCTACAATGAGCAGTTCTTC. It yields the protein CASSLRGFSYNEQFF. The genes are TRBV11-2 and TRBJ2-1; possible D gene TRBD2, 6 bases. The germline V and J ends were trimmed by 5 bases and 0 bases, with 11 bases remaining between them. The CDR3 is 15 amino acids. Per the germline V gene, CDR1 is SGHAT and CDR2 is FQNNGV.

The rearrangement uses TRBV15 and TRBJ2-7, with 8 nucleotides matching TRBD1. Germline V gene data show CDR1 as LNHNV and CDR2 as YYDKDF (reference sequence). This CDR3 spans 15 amino acids. J was trimmed by 7 bases and V by 0 bases; bases with no gene match: 8. The CDR3 DNA sequence: TGTGCCACCAGCAGAGAGTACCCTGACAGGGGAGAGCAGTACTTC. It is translated as CATSREYPDRGEQYF.

The J gene is TRBJ2-1, the V gene TRBV19; 9 bases match TRBD1. CDR1 is LNHDA, CDR2 SQIVND, per germline (reference sequence). V was pared by 6 bases and J by 8 bases, with 8 bases of the junction left unmatched. The CDR3 has 14 amino acids. CDR3 coding DNA: TGTGCCAGTAGCTGGGACAGGGTGGGCGATGAGCAGTTCTTC. This sequence encodes CASSWDRVGDEQFF.

This clone was seen a single time. The chain carries TRBV11-2 and TRBJ1-1; weak D call: TRBD1 (5 bases). Trimming shortened V by 1 base and J by 0 bases, and 12 bases separated the two germline ends. In germline, CDR1 is SGHAT, CDR2 FQNNGV. The CDR3 totals 16 residues. The CDR3 bases are TGTGCCAGCAGCTTAGGGGGGTATTGGGTGAACACTGAAGCTTTCTTT. Translated, it gives CASSLGGYWVNTEAFF.

This clone is deemed medium-sized (0.01 to 0.1%). V is TRBV7-2 and J is TRBJ2-5; no clear D. V lost 0 bases and J lost 9, with 14 bases in between. Germline loops: CDR1 SGHTA, CDR2 FQGNSA. The CDR3 is made up of 14 amino acids. As DNA, the CDR3 is TGTGCCAGCAGCTTAGCATTGGAACAAAGGGCCCAGTACTTC. It codes for CASSLALEQRAQYF.

This clone occurred once. V and J are TRBV13 and TRBJ2-7; D not resolved. The V and J ends lost 2 bases and 1 base respectively, with 6 bases between them. This CDR3 is built from 13 residues. Germline loops: CDR1 PRHDT, CDR2 FYEKMQ (reference sequence). In DNA, the CDR3 is TGTGCCAGCAGCTTATCACTATCCTACGAGCAGTACTTC. It specifies CASSLSLSYEQYF. The full variable domain, in which reference TRBV13 and TRBJ2-7 provide the parts outside the CDR3, is AAGVIQSPRHLIKEKRETATLKCYPIPRHDTVYWYQQGPGQDPQFLISFYEKMQSDKGSIPDRFSAQQFSDYHSELNMSSLELGDSALYFCASSLSLSYEQYFGPGTRLTVT.

This chain uses TRBV2 with TRBJ2-1; D is unclear. The V and J ends lost 4 bases and 9 bases respectively, with 10 bases between them. This CDR3 region has 12 residues. In germline, CDR1 is SNHLY, CDR2 FYNNEI. CDR3 bases: TGTGCCAGCAGTGCAGCACATGGTGAGCAGTTCTTC. It codes for CASSAAHGEQFF.

The chain employs TRBV7-8 and TRBJ2-2; tentative D call: TRBD1 (6 bases). V shed 5 bases and J shed 1 base, with 17 bases lying between them. Germline loops: CDR1 SGHVS, CDR2 FQNEAQ. The CDR3 consists of 17 residues. The CDR3 here is CASSPPLRDKNTGELFF. The CDR3, as DNA: TGTGCCAGCAGCCCGCCCCTCCGGGACAAGAACACCGGGGAGCTGTTTTTT.

The rearrangement joins TRBV6-1 to TRBJ1-5; D unresolved. The CDR3 consists of 15 residues. Germline CDR1 and CDR2: MNHNS and SASEGT. V was clipped by 6 bases and J by 6 bases, with 18 bases between them. The CDR3 loop reads CASSPARRTSQPQHF. CDR3 nucleotide sequence: TGTGCCAGCAGCCCCGCCCGGAGGACGAGTCAGCCCCAGCATTTT.

The chain links TRBV29-1 to TRBJ1-3, with a possible D match to TRBD1 (5 bases). V gave up 6 bases and J gave up 2 bases, with 8 bases separating them. Germline lookup yields CDR1 SQVTM and CDR2 ANQGSEA. The CDR3 runs 12 residues. CDR3 sequence (DNA): TGCAGCGTACAGGAGACTGGAAACACCATATATTTT. The encoded protein is CSVQETGNTIYF.

This chain connects TRBV10-1 to TRBJ1-2; maybe TRBD1 (5 bases). The germline gives CDR1 WNHNN, CDR2 SYGVQD (reference sequence). This CDR3 has 14 amino acids. Trimming took off 6 bases at V and 2 bases at J, with 13 bases between the two ends. CDR3 protein: CASRVRGKNYGYTF. CDR3 nucleotide sequence: TGCGCCAGCAGGGTCCGGGGGAAGAACTATGGCTACACCTTC.

The chain combines TRBV5-1 with TRBJ2-3; 7 bases line up with TRBD2. The CDR3 loop spans 15 amino acids. Losses at the gene ends were 4 bases for V and 2 bases for J; bases not matched to a gene: 7. Germline V gives CDR1 SGHRS, CDR2 YFSETQ. Here the CDR3 reads CASSPSGATTDTQYF. In DNA form, the CDR3 reads TGCGCCAGCAGCCCCAGCGGGGCGACCACAGATACGCAGTATTTT.

CDR3 sequence: CASSLRTKSSYEQYF. In DNA form, the CDR3 reads TGTGCCAGCAGCTTAAGGACTAAGAGCTCCTACGAGCAGTACTTC. The chain carries TRBV13 and TRBJ2-7, with D possibly being TRBD2 (6 bases). Trimming cost V 2 bases and J 0 bases, with 11 bases left between them. The CDR3 contains 15 residues. Germline V gives CDR1 PRHDT, CDR2 FYEKMQ (reference sequence).

The CDR3 coding sequence is TGTGCCAGTAGTACCAGGGTCCCTAATGAAAAACTGTTTTTT. It specifies CASSTRVPNEKLFF. The J gene is TRBJ1-4, the V gene TRBV19; perhaps TRBD1 as D (5 bases). The CDR3 length is 14 residues. In germline, CDR1 is LNHDA, CDR2 SQIVND (reference sequence). Deletions cut 4 bases from V and 3 bases from J, with 9 bases between.

This clone is categorized as medium-sized. The chain carries TRBV19 and TRBJ1-1, with TRBD1 as a possible D gene (5 bases). Germline values: CDR1 LNHDA, CDR2 SQIVND (reference sequence). Trimming left V 1 base short and J 1 base short, with 10 bases between. The CDR3 extends over 15 amino acids. The CDR3 DNA is TGTGCCAGTAGTATAGGGGGGACCGCGAACACTGAAGCTTTCTTT. Translation: CASSIGGTANTEAFF.

V and J are TRBV14 and TRBJ2-5, with D perhaps TRBD2 (7 bases). CDR1 SGHDN and CDR2 FVKESK come from the germline V gene. The CDR3 is 14 residues long. The V end was cut by 3 bases, the J end by 5 bases, with 13 bases between. The CDR3 is CASSHMGGQETQYF. The CDR3 nucleotides are TGTGCCAGCAGCCACATGGGGGGGCAGGAGACCCAGTACTTC.

The V and J genes are TRBV5-1 and TRBJ2-3; TRBD1 is a possible D gene (6 bases). The CDR3 spans 16 residues. Germline V lookup: CDR1 SGHRS, CDR2 YFSETQ. V was cut by 0 bases and J by 2 bases, with 13 bases left in between. CDR3 sequence reads: CASSLGGQTITDTQYF. The DNA for the CDR3 is TGCGCCAGCAGCTTGGGAGGACAGACTATCACAGATACGCAGTATTTT.

The chain recombines TRBV10-1 with TRBJ2-3; D may match TRBD1 or TRBD2 (6 bases each). The V end was cut by 9 bases, the J end by 1 base, with 14 bases between. CDR3 length: 14 amino acids. Germline V gene lookup returns CDR1 WNHNN and CDR2 SYGVQD (reference sequence). CDR3: CARFGGPGTDTQYF. The CDR3 DNA follows: TGCGCCAGGTTTGGGGGGCCGGGCACAGATACGCAGTATTTT.

The rearrangement joins TRBV12-5 to TRBJ2-3; the match to TRBD1 covers 10 bases. The CDR3 runs to 15 residues. CDR1 LGHNT and CDR2 FRNRAP come from the germline V gene. Trimming took 7 bases from V and 4 from J; bases not matched to a gene: 8. The CDR3 protein is CASAPPGQGPDTQYF. The CDR3 bases are TGTGCTAGTGCCCCCCCGGGACAGGGGCCAGATACGCAGTATTTT.

The rearrangement uses TRBV28 and TRBJ1-1, with a tentative D call TRBD1 (5 bases). V was pared by 9 bases and J by 1 base, with 12 bases between. The germline V gene has CDR1 MDHEN and CDR2 SYDVKM. CDR3 length: 13 residues. CDR3 region: CASRPTANTEAFF. Written as DNA, the CDR3 is TGTGCCAGTCGACCGACAGCGAACACTGAAGCTTTCTTT.

This clone was observed once. This chain links TRBV5-6 with TRBJ2-3; D not resolved. The CDR3 covers 14 residues. The V and J ends lost 4 bases and 10 bases respectively, with 19 bases between them. Germline V CDR1 and CDR2: SGHDT, YYEEEE. CDR3 loop: CASSRAFSPLSQYF. As DNA, the CDR3 is TGTGCCAGCAGCCGGGCCTTTTCTCCCCTCTCGCAGTATTTT.

The V call is TRBV11-2, the J call TRBJ2-2; the D is unclear. Germline V gene lookup returns CDR1 SGHAT and CDR2 FQNNGV. The CDR3 is 15 amino acids. With 5 bases removed from V and 2 bases from J, the gap between germline ends came to 12 bases. The CDR3 coding sequence is TGTGCCAGCAGCCCCGATTCGACAAACACCGGGGAGCTGTTTTTT. Translated, it gives CASSPDSTNTGELFF.